This entry describes one T cell receptor beta chain. This clone turned up a few times. Its antigen is currently not known. Base qualities are not at hand, and no much larger clone is one base apart. This specimen belongs to a study of shared clonotypes between healthy human individuals (dated by TCRdb to 2020 to 2022). About the full investigation: The cohort included a few men and a couple of women between 18 and 49 years of age. Blood TCR repertoires of about five healthy adults were deeply sequenced to estimate repertoire size and the extent of clonotype sharing between individuals. Different laboratories and diverse techniques were used to prepare libraries and sequence TCR repertoires, to increase sequencing depth and limit assay-specific biases. For each donor, CD4 naive and CD4 memory were each given three plates, CD8 naive was given two plates, and CD8 memory was given one plate. Each donor's leukapheresis produced roughly between roughly 0.85 and 10 billion PBMCs.

Inclusive of the bounding cysteine and phenylalanine, the CDR3 is 15 residues long. CDR3 DNA only is kept here, 45 bases in frame from base 1. The germline ends are 14 bases apart after V is trimmed by 4 bases and J by 2 bases. Reading the germline V gene (reference sequence) gives CDR1 LNHDA and CDR2 SQIVND. General findings and caveats noted by the study authors: Sharing across a few donors was observed for about 5% of naive CD4, less than 4% of naive CD8, 2% to 2.5% of memory CD4, and approximately 0.41% of memory CD8 clonotypes. Because the study included only a small number of donors, the genetic and exposure-history diversity represented was limited. Even with the large sequencing depth, rarefaction of the sorted-subset datasets indicated that sequencing was incomplete. Sampling was restricted to blood, and TCR repertoires in tissues likely differ from the TCR repertoires found in blood. Higher generation probabilities were observed for clonotypes shared by all four sorted-subset donors than for non-shared clonotypes. Larger estimated clonotype richness was generally found for naive subsets than for memory subsets. Pairwise subsampling led to the expectation that sequencing depth would affect the degree of clonotype sharing among donors.

The donors were healthy, HIV-negative adults with no recently reported acute infections or vaccinations. Every donor was a Caucasian adult living in Nashville, Tennessee, USA. Magnetic negative selection was used to enrich CD4+ T cells, after which naive cells were positively selected on CD45RA and the negative fraction became the memory subset. Blood was collected by leukapheresis, and PBMCs were isolated by Ficoll-Histopaque density gradient centrifugation and then cryopreserved in liquid nitrogen vapor phase. Analytical flow cytometry was used to check the purity and quantity of each magnetically sorted T cell population. Each sorted fraction had its genomic DNA isolated and then quantified by UV absorbance on a Nanodrop 2000c. TCR CDR3 regions were amplified from genomic DNA by multiplex PCR using the deep immunoSEQ assay. Genomic DNA extracted from each cell subset was distributed evenly over all wells of several immunoSEQ 96-well plates, and each plate served as one replicate. For sorted subsets, approximately 210 ng of genomic DNA, equivalent to around 29,000 T cell genomes, went into each replicate PCR. The purified libraries were quantified using a Qubit 3.0 fluorometer, sized with a Bioanalyzer 2100, and then quantified again using the KAPA Library Quantification kit. Every immunoSEQ 96-well plate was sequenced on a dedicated single-read 150-cycle Illumina NextSeq 550 flow cell. The original pipeline was this. Because the immunoSEQ output held only junctional sequences and lacked quality scores, the filtering could not match the filtering applied to full-length reads. To assign V/J genes and CDR3, sequences were annotated using PyIR, a Python wrapper for IgBLAST v1.9, with IMGT germline references. Reads were filtered out if the reads had weak V/J assignments (E-value above 1e-6), no CDR3, stop codons, out-of-frame junctions, or ambiguous translated residues. V3J clonotypes were defined as sequences sharing the same inferred V gene, J gene, and CDR3 amino acid sequence. Percentage overlap between repertoires was calculated by dividing the number of shared unique clonotypes by the size of the smaller repertoire. Repertoire richness was assessed with RTK rarefaction, the Chao1 estimator, and Recon v2.1 estimates of unobserved clonotypes. For all TCRbeta clonotypes obtained by the gDNA method from a handful of donors, generation probabilities were computed with OLGA. TCRdb carries this immuneACCESS record with in-frame sequences only. Its versions omit some clonotypes, under half of them owing to an unresolved V gene in the studies checked, with the rest unexplained. V and J calls and clone size follow that table, whereas D and trimming were derived from the DNA. A total of roughly 1 million clones appear in this sample, 70% to 80% of them only once. The ten largest account for around 1.5% of the sample.

The chain links TRBV19 with TRBJ1-1; 5 matching bases give a weak D call of TRBD1. Sequencing was performed on memory CD4+ T cells sorted from blood. The sample's cell subset or site label is to be understood as: CD45RA-negative fraction. This clonotype was obtained from a man younger than 35 in good health. The bases read TGTGCCAGTAGTAGAAGCGCGACAGAAAACACTGAAGCTTTCTTT. This codes for CASSRSATENTEAFF. Reference TRBV19 and TRBJ1-1 proteins supply the regions before and after the CDR3; the full variable domain is: DGGITQSPKYLFRKEGQNVTLSCEQNLNHDAMYWYRQDPGQGLRLIYYSQIVNDFQKGDIAEGYSVSREKKESFPLTVTSAQKNPTAFYLCASSRSATENTEAFFGQGTRLTVV.